These T cell receptor beta chains were read from a single sample in a study of tumor and adjacent non-tumor tissue in lung cancer. TCRdb re-called the multiplex PCR reads through MiXCR, storing one row per CDR3 protein. This table holds 100,000 to 120,000 distinct CDR3 sequences, around 82% found once. The source material was lung tumor tissue. The receptor source for this set is a man aged 70-80 years with non-small cell lung cancer. Each CDR3 is given with its conserved first and last residue. The order of the fields is J gene, clone size, V gene, D gene, CDR3 length, CDR3 protein, CDR3 DNA. A D gene is named only where the DNA matches it firmly. Size is stated for part of the rows, as once, few or many counts, or as a class when the clone is expanded.

>TRBJ2-7|.|TRBV11-2|.|13
CASSLGPLREQYF
TGTGCCAGCAGCTTAGGCCCTCTTAGAGAGCAGTACTTC
>TRBJ2-7|.|TRBV6-2/TRBV6-3|TRBD2|13
CGSRSSGRDEQYF
TGTGGCAGTCGGAGTAGCGGGAGGGACGAACAGTACTTC
>TRBJ1-1|.|TRBV6-2/TRBV6-3|.|16
CISSYVGLGGDTEAFF
TGTATCAGCAGTTACGTGGGTCTGGGGGGTGACACTGAAGCTTTCTTT
>TRBJ2-7|.|TRBV20-1|TRBD2|15
CSASNSGLAIKEQYF
TGCAGTGCTAGTAACTCGGGACTAGCGATTAAAGAGCAGTACTTC
>TRBJ2-3|.|TRBV5-1|.|13
CTGSLIPGDTQYF
TGCACCGGCAGCTTGATCCCGGGGGATACGCAGTATTTT
>TRBJ2-1|once|TRBV10-3|.|13
CLVSESAYNEQFF
TGTCTCGTCAGTGAGTCGGCCTACAATGAGCAGTTCTTC
>TRBJ2-1|.|TRBV6-2/TRBV6-3|.|13
CPSSPKGKDEQFF
TGTCCCAGCAGCCCTAAAGGTAAGGATGAGCAGTTCTTC
>TRBJ2-2|.|TRBV6-2/TRBV6-3|TRBD2|16
CASTPKTSGGLRELFF
TGTGCCAGCACCCCCAAGACTAGCGGGGGACTTCGGGAGCTGTTTTTT
>TRBJ1-2|.|TRBV4-1|.|14
CASSQQGIPLGYAF
TGCGCCAGCAGCCAACAGGGGATACCTTTAGGCTACGCCTTC
>TRBJ1-4|once|TRBV12-3/TRBV12-4|.|15
CDSRQAGATNEKLFF
TGTGACAGCAGACAAGCAGGGGCAACTAATGAAAAATTGTTTTTT
>TRBJ2-5|.|TRBV6-1|.|12
CASSDQRVTQYF
TGTGCCAGTAGTGATCAGCGGGTGACCCAGTACTTC
>TRBJ2-7|.|TRBV6-6|.|16
CASSYSASWYSYEQYF
TGTGCCAGCAGTTACTCGGCTAGCTGGTACTCCTACGAGCAGTACTTC
>TRBJ2-2|.|TRBV5-4|TRBD2|14
CASSLLRNSGELFF
TGTGCCAGCAGCCTACTACGAAACAGCGGGGAGCTGTTCTTT
>TRBJ2-1|.|TRBV6-1|TRBD2|15
CASSEGTSGSNEQFF
TGTGCCAGCAGTGAAGGGACTAGCGGGAGCAATGAGCAGTTCTTC
>TRBJ2-1|.|TRBV6-5|.|14
CATGFGTSGNGQFF
TGTGCCACCGGGTTCGGGACAAGTGGGAATGGGCAGTTCTTC
>TRBJ2-3|.|TRBV6-8|TRBD2|19
CASSYWALQGRGVIEPQYF
TGTGCCAGCAGCTACTGGGCCTTACAAGGACGGGGGGTAATCGAGCCCCAGTATTTT
>TRBJ2-2|many|TRBV7-3|TRBD1|15
CASSPTGDLTGELFF
TGTGCCAGCAGCCCAACAGGGGACCTTACCGGGGAGCTGTTTTTT
>TRBJ2-1|.|TRBV10-2|.|14
CTSRSPGPSSQQFF
TGTACCAGCAGGTCCCCGGGACCCTCTTCTCAGCAGTTCTTC
>TRBJ2-4|.|TRBV6-2/TRBV6-3|TRBD1|14
CASSSFGQGDIEYF
TGTGCCAGCAGTTCTTTTGGACAGGGGGACATCGAGTACTTC
>TRBJ2-5|.|TRBV29-1|.|12
CSVQELPAYTYF
TGCAGCGTACAAGAACTCCCGGCTTATACTTACTTC
>TRBJ2-7|.|TRBV6-6|TRBD1|15
CASERPGGTSYDQYF
TGTGCCAGCGAACGCCCAGGGGGCACTTCCTACGACCAGTACTTC
>TRBJ2-3|.|TRBV11-2|.|14
CASSLTAGPNTQYF
TGTGCCAGCAGCCTAACCGCAGGGCCAAATACGCAATATTTT
>TRBJ2-1|.|TRBV4-2|.|14
CDISQVNRGNEQFF
TGTGACATCAGCCAAGTTAATCGGGGCAATGAGCAGTTCTTC
>TRBJ1-2|once|TRBV11-2|.|15
CATSFQGLGDYGYTF
TGTGCCACTAGCTTCCAGGGCTTGGGGGATTATGGCTACACCTTC